This record looks at one T cell receptor (beta chain) sequence and its context. Its antigen remains unidentified. Here immunoSEQ multiplex PCR was the method, and the copy in TCRdb shows in-frame clones only, minus some. The table lists roughly 160,000 clones, 75% to 90% of them singletons. The data originate from a study of T cell responses to AZD1222 COVID-19 vaccine. General observations from the study: Mostly white British, mostly female donors; authors suggested clonal diversity may be underestimated. Spike-specific TCR breadth and depth went up after people got two AZD1222 doses. Baseline testing showed seropositivity in only a handful of AZD1222 recipients.

Trimming shortened V by 0 bases and J by 5 bases, and 17 bases separated the two germline ends. The germline gives CDR1 LGHNA, CDR2 YNFKEQ. The CDR3 loop spans 16 amino acids. The genes are TRBV4-2 and TRBJ2-7; D is unresolved. The source is an adult in good health. Sequenced material: peripheral blood, taken on day 0 of AZD1222 vaccination. The CDR3 region has the DNA TGTGCCAGCAGCCAAGATGCGGACGGTGAGCACAACGAGCAGTACTTC. Protein: CASSQDADGEHNEQYF.